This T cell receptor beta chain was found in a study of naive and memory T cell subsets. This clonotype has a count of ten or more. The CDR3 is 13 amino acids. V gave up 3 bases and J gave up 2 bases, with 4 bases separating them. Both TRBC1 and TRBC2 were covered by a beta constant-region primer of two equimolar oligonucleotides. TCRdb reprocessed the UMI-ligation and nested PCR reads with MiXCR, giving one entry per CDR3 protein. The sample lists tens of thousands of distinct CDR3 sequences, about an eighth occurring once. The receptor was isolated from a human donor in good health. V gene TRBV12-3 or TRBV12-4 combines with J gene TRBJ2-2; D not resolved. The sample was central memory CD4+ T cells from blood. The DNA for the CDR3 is TGTGCCAGCAGTTTGACTAACACCGGGGAGCTGTTTTTT. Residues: CASSLTNTGELFF.